These 30 T cell receptor beta chains were sequenced from one sample in a study of T cells after yellow fever vaccination. TCRdb analysed the 5' RACE reads with MiXCR anew, one entry per CDR3 protein. There are hundreds of thousands of distinct CDR3 sequences in the sample; approximately 12% occur only once, and roughly 3.1% lies in the top ten. Specimen: CD4+ T cells sorted from PBMCs, collected 15 days after the yellow fever booster vaccination. All receptors come from a man aged 18 to 30 who received the YFV17D yellow fever vaccine.

The table lists this clonotype with a few counts. The V call is TRBV25-1, the J call TRBJ1-3; the D is unclear. The CDR3 has 13 amino acids. V shed 7 bases and J shed 0 bases, with 7 bases lying between them. From germline, CDR1 is MGHDK and CDR2 SYGVNS. In DNA form, the CDR3 reads TGTGCCAGCACTCGAGGCTCTGGAAACACCATATATTTT. Residues: CASTRGSGNTIYF.

The V and J genes are TRBV28 and TRBJ2-7, with a tentative D call TRBD1 (6 bases). The CDR3 runs 13 residues. Germline loops: CDR1 MDHEN, CDR2 SYDVKM. V was pared by 6 bases and J by 3 bases, with 12 bases between. For the CDR3, the DNA is TGTGCCAGCAGCCCCCCGGGACACTACGAGCAGTACGTC. Amino acids: CASSPPGHYEQYV.

This clonotype was picked up a small number of times. This sequence joins TRBV4-3 and TRBJ2-4; TRBD1 matches 8 bases. With 0 bases clipped from V and 7 bases from J, the junction kept 8 bases outside the gene matches. This CDR3 comprises 16 residues. CDR1 and CDR2 from the germline V gene are LGHNA and YSLEER. The CDR3 loop reads CASSQEPQGALNIQYF. For the CDR3, the DNA is TGCGCCAGCAGCCAAGAACCCCAGGGGGCTTTGAACATTCAGTACTTC.

This clonotype has a handful of counts. The chain carries TRBV7-2 and TRBJ2-1, with a possible D match to TRBD2 (5 bases). The V gene lost 5 bases and the J gene lost 4 bases, with 9 bases spanning the gap. This CDR3 is built from 13 residues. Per the germline V gene, CDR1 is SGHTA and CDR2 is FQGNSA. The CDR3 here is CASSEGLYNEQFF. DNA for the CDR3: TGTGCCAGCAGCGAGGGCCTTTACAATGAGCAGTTCTTC. The full variable domain, its missing parts supplied by reference TRBV7-2 and TRBJ2-1, is GAGVSQSPSNKVTEKGKDVELRCDPISGHTALYWYRQSLGQGLEFLIYFQGNSAPDKSGLPSDRFSAERTGGSVSTLTIQRTQQEDSAVYLCASSEGLYNEQFFGPGTRLTVL.

This clonotype was seen repeatedly, ten times or more. The chain uses TRBV5-4 and TRBJ2-5, with 8 bases aligning to TRBD2. V lost 4 bases to trimming and J lost 5 bases; unmatched junction nucleotides: 13. Germline-derived CDR1 and CDR2 are SGHNT and YYREEE (reference sequence). CDR3 size: 16 residues. The CDR3 loop reads CASSPRGGQSRETQYF. CDR3 nucleotides: TGTGCCAGCAGCCCCCGGGGGGGGCAAAGCAGGGAGACCCAGTACTTC.

The chain joins TRBV9 to TRBJ2-4, with 9 bases aligning to TRBD2. V lost 0 bases, J lost 5 bases, and 9 bases stayed unmatched. Germline V gene sequence: CDR1 SGDLS, CDR2 YYNGEE. This CDR3 region has 17 residues. As DNA, the CDR3 is TGTGCCAGCAGCGTAGCGGCGGGGGGGCCCTTCCAAAACATTCAGTACTTC. Translating gives CASSVAAGGPFQNIQYF.

This clonotype has a count of ten or more. This chain connects TRBV28 to TRBJ1-1, with 9 bases identical to TRBD1. Germline V gives CDR1 MDHEN, CDR2 SYDVKM. J lost 12 bases, V lost 5 bases, and 7 bases had no gene match. The length of the CDR3 is 12 residues. The CDR3 spells CASSHRDRETFF. DNA for the CDR3: TGTGCCAGCAGTCACCGGGACAGGGAAACTTTCTTT. The full variable domain, with the rest looked up from reference TRBV28 and TRBJ1-1, is DVKVTQSSRYLVKRTGEKVFLECVQDMDHENMFWYRQDPGLGLRLIYFSYDVKMKEKGDIPEGYSVSREKKERFSLILESASTNQTSMYLCASSHRDRETFFGQGTRLTVV.

This rearrangement joins TRBV3-1 to TRBJ2-7, with D perhaps matching TRBD1 (5 bases). Germline lookup yields CDR1 LGHDT and CDR2 YNNKEL (reference sequence). The CDR3 covers 14 residues. With 1 base removed from V and 3 bases from J, the gap between germline ends came to 10 bases. CDR3 in amino acids: CASSQGRQSYEQYF. As DNA, the CDR3 is TGTGCCAGCAGCCAAGGGAGACAGAGCTACGAGCAGTACTTC.

The chain joins TRBV7-1 to TRBJ1-5; a possible D gene is TRBD1 (6 bases). TRBV7-1 is labeled an ORF, and its function is uncertain. Trimming removed 6 bases from V and 9 bases from J, with 9 bases in between. This CDR3 is 11 amino acids long. The CDR3 region has the DNA TGTGCCAGCAGTCAGGGGTTGCCCCAGCATTTT. Translation: CASSQGLPQHF.

This clonotype was seen only a few times. The chain recombines TRBV18 with TRBJ2-2, with D uncertain. The V end was cut by 0 bases, the J end by 5 bases, with 7 bases between. CDR1 is KGHSH, CDR2 LQKENI, per germline. The CDR3 length is 14 residues. CDR3 residues: CASSPPSTTGELFF. CDR3 DNA sequence: TGTGCCAGCTCACCACCAAGTACAACCGGGGAGCTGTTTTTT.

V gene TRBV6-2 or TRBV6-3 combines with J gene TRBJ2-3; D perhaps matches TRBD2 (5 bases). The CDR3 extends over 13 amino acids. Germline V gene data show CDR1 as MNHEY and CDR2 as SVGEGT. V gave up 1 base and J gave up 3 bases, with 5 bases separating them. The CDR3 protein is CASSYWETDTQYF. DNA for the CDR3: TGTGCCAGCAGTTACTGGGAGACAGATACGCAGTATTTT.

The chain recombines TRBV28 with TRBJ2-5, with 9 bases fitting TRBD1. CDR1 is MDHEN and CDR2 is SYDVKM in the germline V gene. The V segment lost 4 bases and the J segment 1 base; nucleotides outside the gene matches: 16. This CDR3 has 19 amino acids. CDR3 protein: CASSSPPRTGEDGQETQYF. CDR3 coding DNA: TGTGCCAGCAGTTCACCCCCAAGGACAGGGGAAGATGGCCAAGAGACCCAGTACTTC.

The chain carries TRBV14 and TRBJ2-7; D tentatively fits TRBD1 or TRBD2 (5 bases each). Germline loops: CDR1 SGHDN, CDR2 FVKESK. Trimming took 3 bases from V and 7 from J, leaving 19 bases between them. The CDR3 extends over 15 amino acids. The CDR3 DNA sequence: TGTGCCAGCAGCCAGACAAACGGGGCAGAAAGTGAGCAGTACTTC. As protein: CASSQTNGAESEQYF.

This clonotype was detected only a few times. V and J are TRBV20-1 and TRBJ1-2; 8 bases line up with TRBD1. The germline V gene encodes CDR1 DFQATT and CDR2 SNEGSKA (reference sequence). The CDR3 length is 14 residues. Unmatched junction bases numbered 7, after V lost 0 bases and J lost 7 bases. CDR3 DNA: TGCAGTGCTAGAGATGTCAGGGGGCCTGGTGGCTACACCTTC. Amino acid sequence: CSARDVRGPGGYTF.

This clonotype was seen many times. V and J are TRBV3-1 and TRBJ1-5, with D perhaps TRBD1 (5 bases). Germline loops: CDR1 LGHDT, CDR2 YNNKEL (reference sequence). The CDR3 has 12 amino acids. V was trimmed by 4 bases and J by 6 bases, leaving 7 bases between them. The CDR3 is CASSLQGQPQHF. CDR3 bases: TGTGCCAGCAGCCTTCAGGGTCAGCCCCAGCATTTT.

The V call is TRBV4-2, the J call TRBJ1-2, with unresolved D. Looked up from germline, CDR1 is LGHNA and CDR2 is YNFKEQ. With 0 bases removed from V and 5 bases from J, the gap between germline ends came to 13 bases. The CDR3 is 15 residues long. The CDR3 region has the DNA TGTGCCAGCAGCCAAGACGCGGGGAGCGTTTATGGCTACACCTTC. It encodes CASSQDAGSVYGYTF.

There are a few counts of this clonotype. The chain recombines TRBV7-2 with TRBJ2-5; D not resolved. The CDR3 length is 11 residues. From germline, CDR1 is SGHTA and CDR2 FQGNSA. The V end lost 7 bases, the J end lost 5 bases, and 8 bases lay between the germline ends. CDR3 coding DNA: TGTGCCAGCACCCCCTATGAGACCCAGTACTTC. Translated: CASTPYETQYF.

This clonotype was counted ten times or more. Mismatch with germline at one junction end may stem from a read error. The chain uses TRBV12-3 or TRBV12-4 and TRBJ2-1; 8 bases are shared with TRBD1. This CDR3 has 15 amino acids. For the CDR3, the DNA is TGTGCCAGCAGCCATAACCGGGGACAGGCGGGTCCGACGGTCTTC. This codes for CASSHNRGQAGPTVF.

The chain links TRBV7-3 to TRBJ2-6; D not resolved. Germline-derived CDR1 and CDR2 are SGHTA and FQGTGA. This CDR3 contains 19 residues. Trimming pared 1 base from V and 0 bases from J, leaving 16 bases between. CDR3 sequence: CASSLRGGSRSSGANVLTF. CDR3 nucleotides: TGTGCCAGCAGCTTAAGAGGCGGCAGTAGAAGCTCTGGGGCCAACGTCCTGACTTTC.

The V gene is TRBV5-4, the J gene TRBJ1-1; 8 positions match TRBD1. The J segment lost 3 bases and the V segment lost 4 bases, leaving 8 bases of the junction unmatched. This CDR3 has 15 residues. The germline V gene has CDR1 SGHNT and CDR2 YYREEE (reference sequence). CDR3 bases: TGTGCCAGCAGCCGGGACAGGAGGGAGGACACTGAAGCTTTCTTT. As protein: CASSRDRREDTEAFF.

The chain employs TRBV7-2 and TRBJ2-4; TRBD2 matches 11 bases. CDR1 and CDR2 from the germline V gene are SGHTA and FQGNSA. The CDR3 covers 14 residues. Trimming took 3 bases from V and 5 from J; bases not matched to a gene: 0. The CDR3 DNA reads TGTGCCAGCAGCTTTAGCGGGGGGGAAAACATTCAGTACTTC. It translates to CASSFSGGENIQYF.

This clonotype occurred a few times. The chain recombines TRBV29-1 with TRBJ1-4; 7 bases line up with TRBD1. Germline V gene data show CDR1 as SQVTM and CDR2 as ANQGSEA. The CDR3 covers 13 residues. After removal of 1 base from V and 13 bases from J, the junction contained 9 bases not matched to a gene. The CDR3 DNA sequence: TGCAGCGTTGAAGGGGGGCAGGGGGGAAGACTGTTTTTT. This encodes CSVEGGQGGRLFF.

This clonotype was observed a handful of times. The gene calls are TRBV3-1 and TRBJ2-7; 11 nucleotides line up with TRBD2. This CDR3 comprises 14 residues. Germline CDR1 LGHDT, CDR2 YNNKEL (reference sequence). V was clipped by 4 bases and J by 6 bases; unmatched bases: 5. In nucleotides, the CDR3 is TGTGCCAGCAGCCTTAGCGGGGGGGCTGGCGAGCAGTACGTC. It encodes CASSLSGGAGEQYV.

This clonotype has a handful of counts. The chain joins TRBV4-1 to TRBJ1-2; D not certain. This CDR3 spans 14 amino acids. Germline loops: CDR1 MGHRA, CDR2 YSYEKL. Trimming took off 2 bases at V and 4 bases at J, with 11 bases between the two ends. The CDR3 nucleotides are TGCGCCAGCAGCCAACCCGACGGACCCTATGGCTACACCTTC. The encoded protein is CASSQPDGPYGYTF.

The chain recombines TRBV18 with TRBJ1-6, with D possibly being TRBD1 (6 bases). The CDR3 is made up of 18 amino acids. Deletions cut 6 bases from V and 6 bases from J, with 24 bases between. Germline V CDR1 and CDR2: KGHSH, LQKENI. CDR3 sequence (DNA): TGTGCCAGCTCTCCCCTAGGGGGGCGAACTCAAATTAATTCACCCCTCCACTTT. Protein product: CASSPLGGRTQINSPLHF.

This rearrangement joins TRBV20-1 to TRBJ2-1; 10 nucleotides line up with TRBD2. Germline V gene data show CDR1 as DFQATT and CDR2 as SNEGSKA (reference sequence). V shed 3 bases, J shed 6 bases, and the junction held 5 bases outside the gene matches. The CDR3 extends over 14 amino acids. CDR3 amino acids: CSARIAGGGNEQFF. CDR3 sequence (DNA): TGCAGTGCTAGGATAGCGGGGGGTGGCAATGAGCAGTTCTTC.

The CDR3 loop is CASRPSSGVYNEQFF. In DNA form, the CDR3 reads TGTGCCAGCCGCCCGTCTAGCGGGGTCTACAATGAGCAGTTCTTC. The chain couples TRBV27 to TRBJ2-1; 9 positions agree with TRBD2. V shed 8 bases and J 3 bases; nucleotides not matched to a gene: 8. Germline-derived CDR1 and CDR2 are MNHEY and SMNVEV (reference sequence). The CDR3 consists of 15 residues.

This clonotype occurred a few times. V usage is TRBV5-4 and J usage is TRBJ1-1, with 9 bases lining up with TRBD1. Trimming cost V 4 bases and J 1 base; bases outside gene matches: 5. Germline CDR1 is SGHNT and CDR2 is YYREEE (reference sequence). This CDR3 comprises 15 residues. The CDR3, as DNA: TGTGCCAGCAGCGGACAGGGGCGCGGGAACACTGAAGCTTTCTTT. Translating it yields CASSGQGRGNTEAFF.

The table lists this clonotype with a few counts. V is TRBV6-5 and J is TRBJ1-6, with a weak D call TRBD1 (6 bases). This CDR3 is 12 amino acids long. Germline V gene lookup returns CDR1 MNHEY and CDR2 SVGAGI. V lost 6 bases and J 9 bases, leaving 9 bases between the germline ends. As DNA, the CDR3 is TGTGCCAGCAGCGAACAGGGTTCACCCCTCCACTTT. Translated, it gives CASSEQGSPLHF.

The chain combines TRBV5-1 with TRBJ1-1, with 7 bases lining up with TRBD1. This CDR3 spans 15 amino acids. V gave up 5 bases and J gave up 1 base; unmatched junction bases: 8. Germline assignment: CDR1 SGHRS and CDR2 YFSETQ. CDR3 coding DNA: TGCGCCAGCAGGACGACAGGGATGTGGAACACTGAAGCTTTCTTT. Residues: CASRTTGMWNTEAFF. The whole variable domain, filled in from reference TRBV5-1 and TRBJ1-1, reads KAGVTQTPRYLIKTRGQQVTLSCSPISGHRSVSWYQQTPGQGLQFLFEYFSETQRNKGNFPGRFSGRQFSNSRSEMNVSTLELGDSALYLCASRTTGMWNTEAFFGQGTRLTVV.